Sequencing of this TCR beta chain was carried out in a study of blood T cell repertoires in COVID-19. Study at large: Both acute and convalescent COVID-19 samples were obtained from the United States, Italy and Spain. PBMCs, B-cell-depleted T cells, or T cells provided the cDNA or gDNA that made up the material.

Germline V gene lookup returns CDR1 SEHNR and CDR2 FQNEAQ (reference sequence). The CDR3 runs to 18 residues. Unmatched junction bases numbered 8, after V lost 0 bases and J lost 2 bases. Here immunoSEQ multiplex PCR was the method, and the copy in TCRdb shows in-frame clones only, minus some. The sample consists of 360,000 or so clones, roughly 86% of them appearing once. This receptor was identified in a woman between 25 and 40 years old who had been exposed to COVID-19. V gene TRBV7-9 combines with J gene TRBJ2-7, with 12 nucleotides matching TRBD2. Sequenced sample: PBMCs or T cells enriched from blood (not recorded which). The DNA for the CDR3 is TGTGCCAGCAGCTTAGCATCCGGGACTAGCGGGCAGCCCTACGAGCAGTACTTC. As protein: CASSLASGTSGQPYEQYF.